This TCR beta chain emerged from a study of T cell changes during pregnancy in multiple sclerosis. Profiled with immunoSEQ multiplex PCR; TCRdb holds only in-frame clones, not every one. The sample lists 40,000 to 55,000 clones; more than 85% were seen once. This clone was seen a single time. Germline loops: CDR1 SGHAT, CDR2 FQNNGV. Trimming shortened V by 1 base and J by 0 bases, and 10 bases separated the two germline ends. The CDR3 is made up of 16 amino acids. The starting material was CD8+ T cells from peripheral blood mononuclear cells, obtained in the second trimester of pregnancy. The sequence was obtained from a female donor with multiple sclerosis, enrolled in a pregnancy study. The V and J genes are TRBV11-2 and TRBJ2-1, with D uncertain. The CDR3 region has the DNA TGTGCCAGCAGCTTAGGCCTACCGAGCTCCTACAATGAGCAGTTCTTC. Translating gives CASSLGLPSSYNEQFF.